The 27 T cell receptor beta chains given below trace back to one sample, sequenced in a study of blood T cell repertoires in COVID-19. Sequencing was performed with immunoSEQ multiplex PCR; in TCRdb, only in-frame clones are kept and a portion is missing. Of roughly 170,000 clones in the sample, approximately 90% were seen once. The sample was peripheral blood. These receptors were collected from a woman aged 70-85 years with COVID-19, enrolled during active disease.

The chain is built from TRBV20-1 and TRBJ1-4; D is perhaps TRBD1 (6 bases). Germline CDR1 DFQATT, CDR2 SNEGSKA (reference sequence). V lost 6 bases and J 7 bases, leaving 9 bases between the germline ends. This CDR3 spans 11 amino acids. As DNA, the CDR3 is TGCAGTGCAGGCAGGGGTGAAAAACTGTTTTTT. It encodes CSAGRGEKLFF.

The chain couples TRBV6-5 to TRBJ1-6; the D is unclear. Trimming removed 7 bases at V and 14 bases at J, with 12 bases between. The CDR3 is made up of 11 amino acids. CDR1 and CDR2 from the germline V gene are MNHEY and SVGAGI. Here the CDR3 reads CASTTIYTLHF. The CDR3, as DNA: TGTGCCAGCACGACAATCTACACCCTCCACTTT.

The rearrangement joins TRBV27 to TRBJ2-2; 7 bases agree with TRBD2. V shed 6 bases, J shed 3 bases, and the junction held 4 bases outside the gene matches. This CDR3 region has 14 residues. The germline V gene encodes CDR1 MNHEY and CDR2 SMNVEV (reference sequence). DNA for the CDR3: TGTGCCAGCAGACATGGGGGGGACACCGGGGAGCTGTTTTTT. Its translation: CASRHGGDTGELFF.

The chain carries TRBV29-1 and TRBJ2-7; D is possibly TRBD1 (5 bases). This CDR3 comprises 13 residues. The germline CDR1 and CDR2 sequences are SQVTM and ANQGSEA. V was pared by 1 base and J by 5 bases, with 12 bases between. This CDR3 reads CSVEGGILDEQYF. The CDR3, as DNA: TGCAGCGTTGAAGGGGGCATTCTGGACGAGCAGTACTTC.

V and J are TRBV3-1 (or the pseudogene TRBV3-2) and TRBJ1-5, with 11 bases lining up with TRBD1. Germline trimming cut 0 bases from V and 6 bases from J; bases unmatched to any gene: 1. Germline CDR1 and CDR2: LGHDT and YNNKEL (reference sequence). The CDR3 extends over 15 amino acids. CDR3 coding DNA: TGTGCCAGCAGCCAAGACGGGACAGGGGGTCAGCCCCAGCATTTT. Residues: CASSQDGTGGQPQHF.

The rearrangement links TRBV30 to TRBJ2-3, with D hard to call. Trimming removed 1 base at V and 2 bases at J, with 10 bases between. Looked up from germline, CDR1 is GTSNPN and CDR2 is SVGIG (reference sequence). There are 14 residues in the CDR3. In DNA form, the CDR3 reads TGTGCCTGGAGTGGAGTGCTGAACACAGATACGCAGTATTTT. Translating it yields CAWSGVLNTDTQYF.

The rearrangement joins TRBV6-5 to TRBJ2-1; D possibly corresponds to TRBD2 (5 bases). The CDR3 has 12 amino acids. The V gene lost 8 bases and the J gene lost 9 bases, with 14 bases spanning the gap. The germline CDR1 and CDR2 sequences are MNHEY and SVGAGI. This CDR3 is CASDRSGIEQFF. Here the CDR3 DNA reads TGTGCCAGCGACCGCTCGGGAATTGAGCAGTTCTTC.

CDR3 protein: CASSQFWAAGPPDTQYF. CDR3 nucleotides: TGTGCCAGCAGCCAATTCTGGGCGGCGGGGCCCCCAGATACGCAGTATTTT. This chain links TRBV7-2 with TRBJ2-3; D may be TRBD2 (6 bases). The germline gives CDR1 SGHTA, CDR2 FQGNSA. V was shortened by 5 bases and J by 4 bases, with 22 bases between the two germline ends. This CDR3 has 17 amino acids.

This clone was seen a single time. The chain uses TRBV14 and TRBJ1-2; a weak D match, TRBD1 (5 bases). CDR1 and CDR2 from the germline V gene are SGHDN and FVKESK. There are 13 residues in the CDR3. Trimming removed 2 bases at V and 5 bases at J, with 9 bases between. The CDR3 here is CASSQNRQYGYTF. CDR3 DNA: TGTGCCAGCAGCCAAAATCGACAGTATGGCTACACCTTC.

The chain employs TRBV3-1 (or the pseudogene TRBV3-2) and TRBJ2-7; 9 nucleotides match TRBD2. V trimming: 1 base; J trimming: 4 bases; junction bases outside the gene matches: 20. CDR3 length equals 20 residues. CDR1 and CDR2 from the germline V gene are LGHDT and YNNKEL (reference sequence). CDR3 sequence (DNA): TGTGCCAGCAGCCAAGCGCCGGAGTGGGCGGGAGGGCACCCCCCTTACGAGCAGTACTTC. Its protein product is CASSQAPEWAGGHPPYEQYF.

The chain has TRBV10-3 and TRBJ2-2, with D perhaps matching TRBD1 (6 bases). The CDR3 is made up of 17 amino acids. Germline V gene data show CDR1 as ENHRY and CDR2 as SYGVKD. The V and J ends lost 4 bases and 3 bases respectively, with 18 bases between them. CDR3 residues: CAISGVRGLWHTGELFF. Written as DNA, the CDR3 is TGTGCCATCAGTGGGGTCAGGGGATTATGGCACACCGGGGAGCTGTTTTTT.

Points on this clone: At one end, the junction sequence differs from germline, possibly due to a read error. This chain uses TRBV28 with TRBJ1-1; D not resolved. The germline CDR1 and CDR2 sequences are MDHEN and SYDVKM. CDR3 size: 11 residues. The CDR3: CASRLNTEAFF. The CDR3, as DNA: TGCGCCAGCAGACTAAACACTGAAGCTTTCTTT.

This clone occurred a few times. V gene TRBV30 combines with J gene TRBJ2-3, with 8 nucleotides matching TRBD1. The V gene's germline CDR1 is GTSNPN and CDR2 SVGIG (reference sequence). There are 14 residues in the CDR3. J gave up 1 base and V 5 bases, and 5 bases lay outside the gene matches. The CDR3 loop reads CAWETGEGTDTQYF. DNA for the CDR3: TGTGCCTGGGAGACAGGGGAAGGCACAGATACGCAGTATTTT.

For the CDR3, the DNA is TGTGCCAGCAGTCTCGGGAGGACCGGGGACACAGATACGCAGTATTTT. It codes for CASSLGRTGDTDTQYF. This chain uses TRBV3-1 (or the pseudogene TRBV3-2) with TRBJ2-3, with 7 bases identical to TRBD2. CDR1 is LGHDT and CDR2 is YNNKEL in the germline V gene (reference sequence). The CDR3 has 16 amino acids. V gave up 6 bases and J gave up 2 bases; unmatched junction bases: 11.

J is TRBJ2-3 and V is TRBV20-1; 7 bases align to TRBD2. This CDR3 contains 15 residues. From germline, CDR1 is DFQATT and CDR2 SNEGSKA (reference sequence). The J segment lost 3 bases and the V segment lost 6 bases, leaving 12 bases of the junction unmatched. The CDR3 nucleotides are TGCAGTGCCAGTCATTCTAGCGGTTTAACAGATACGCAGTATTTT. It codes for CSASHSSGLTDTQYF.

The chain combines TRBV7-2 with TRBJ1-6; possibly TRBD1 for D (6 bases). Germline V CDR1 and CDR2: SGHTA, FQGNSA. This CDR3 has 14 residues. V lost 5 bases and J lost 8, with 13 bases in between. Here the CDR3 DNA reads TGTGCCAGCAGCCCCTATGGGGGCCATTCACCCCTCCACTTT. Translating it yields CASSPYGGHSPLHF. The whole variable domain, remainder taken from reference TRBV7-2 and TRBJ1-6, is GAGVSQSPSNKVTEKGKDVELRCDPISGHTALYWYRQSLGQGLEFLIYFQGNSAPDKSGLPSDRFSAERTGGSVSTLTIQRTQQEDSAVYLCASSPYGGHSPLHFGNGTRLTVT.

V usage is TRBV30 and J usage is TRBJ1-2; D is perhaps TRBD1 (5 bases). The CDR3 runs 14 residues. V lost 1 base, J lost 7 bases, and 16 bases lay in between. CDR1 and CDR2 (germline): GTSNPN, SVGIG (reference sequence). CDR3 nucleotide sequence: TGTGCCTGGAGTGGGTCCCAGGCGGGGGGTGGCTACACCTTC. Translating it yields CAWSGSQAGGGYTF.

This chain connects TRBV2 to TRBJ2-3; D might be TRBD2 (6 bases). Germline lookup yields CDR1 SNHLY and CDR2 FYNNEI. V was pared by 3 bases and J by 2 bases, with 15 bases between. The length of the CDR3 is 16 residues. CDR3 sequence reads: CASSEYRGEYTDTQYF. CDR3 nucleotide sequence: TGTGCCAGCAGTGAGTATCGCGGGGAATACACAGATACGCAGTATTTT.

The gene calls are TRBV19 and TRBJ1-4, with 11 positions matching TRBD1. The CDR3 has 16 residues. V gave up 10 bases and J gave up 0 bases; unmatched junction bases: 7. Germline V CDR1 and CDR2: LNHDA, SQIVND (reference sequence). The CDR3 bases are TGTGCCACCAAGGACAGGGGGCGAGCAACTAATGAAAAACTGTTTTTT. Translation gives CATKDRGRATNEKLFF.

The V gene is TRBV19, the J gene TRBJ1-2, with 7 nucleotides matching TRBD1. Trimming at V came to 8 bases and at J to 3 bases, leaving 15 bases not matched to a gene. Germline V gene sequence: CDR1 LNHDA, CDR2 SQIVND (reference sequence). The CDR3 length is 16 residues. In nucleotides, the CDR3 is TGTGCCAGTCATCTACCGCAGGGGGAAGGTCACTATGGCTACACCTTC. It yields the protein CASHLPQGEGHYGYTF.

The chain has TRBV5-6 and TRBJ1-4, with 8 bases matching TRBD1. The CDR3 is 13 residues long. Trimming removed 4 bases from V and 7 bases from J; junction bases left unmatched: 3. In germline, CDR1 is SGHDT, CDR2 YYEEEE. The CDR3 nucleotides read TGTGCCAGCAGCGGGACAGGATCTGAAAAACTGTTTTTT. It specifies CASSGTGSEKLFF. The entire variable domain, with the rest obtained from reference TRBV5-6 and TRBJ1-4, is as follows: DAGVTQSPTHLIKTRGQQVTLRCSPKSGHDTVSWYQQALGQGPQFIFQYYEEEERQRGNFPDRFSGHQFPNYSSELNVNALLLGDSALYLCASSGTGSEKLFFGSGTQLSVL.

This clone has a handful of counts. The V and J genes are TRBV10-1 and TRBJ2-7; TRBD2 aligns across 16 bases. J gave up 3 bases and V 6 bases, and 8 bases lay outside the gene matches. Per germline, CDR1 WNHNN and CDR2 SYGVQD (reference sequence). The CDR3 runs 17 residues. Here the CDR3 reads CASSRGLAGGGDYEQYF. CDR3 DNA sequence: TGCGCCAGCAGCAGGGGACTAGCGGGAGGGGGGGACTACGAGCAGTACTTC.

This chain connects TRBV7-2 to TRBJ2-7; 10 positions agree with TRBD2. Trimming took 1 base from V and 7 from J; bases not matched to a gene: 10. The CDR3 covers 16 residues. Germline V lookup: CDR1 SGHTA, CDR2 FQGNSA. Here the CDR3 reads CASSLVPAGGPGEQYF. CDR3 sequence (DNA): TGTGCCAGCAGCTTAGTTCCAGCGGGAGGGCCGGGTGAGCAGTACTTC. Combining the CDR3 with reference TRBV7-2 and TRBJ2-7 gives the whole variable domain GAGVSQSPSNKVTEKGKDVELRCDPISGHTALYWYRQSLGQGLEFLIYFQGNSAPDKSGLPSDRFSAERTGGSVSTLTIQRTQQEDSAVYLCASSLVPAGGPGEQYFGPGTRLTVT.

This chain's CDR3 is CASSPMGQNTEAFF. The CDR3 coding sequence is TGTGCCAGCAGCCCGATGGGACAGAACACTGAAGCTTTCTTT. The chain carries TRBV11-2 and TRBJ1-1, with a tentative D call TRBD1 (6 bases). V was pared by 5 bases and J by 1 base, with 11 bases between. The CDR3 extends over 14 amino acids. In germline, CDR1 is SGHAT, CDR2 FQNNGV.

The chain recombines TRBV29-1 with TRBJ1-1, with 7 bases fitting TRBD1. The ends lost 3 bases at V and 2 bases at J; junction bases unmatched: 3. The CDR3 spans 13 residues. Germline V gene sequence: CDR1 SQVTM, CDR2 ANQGSEA. Here the CDR3 DNA reads TGCAGCGTTGACAGGGGGTACAACACTGAAGCTTTCTTT. Its protein is CSVDRGYNTEAFF.

The CDR3: CASSMLGGVSSYEQYF. The CDR3 DNA sequence: TGTGCCAGTAGCATGCTCGGCGGGGTCAGCTCCTACGAGCAGTACTTC. This chain joins TRBV19 and TRBJ2-7, with D possibly TRBD2 on 6 matching bases. Trimming shortened V by 6 bases and J by 0 bases, and 18 bases separated the two germline ends. Germline V gives CDR1 LNHDA, CDR2 SQIVND (reference sequence). The CDR3 has 16 residues.

This sequence joins TRBV7-2 and TRBJ2-6; TRBD2 matches 9 bases. This CDR3 is 18 amino acids long. In germline, CDR1 is SGHTA, CDR2 FQGNSA. J was trimmed by 4 bases and V by 6 bases; bases with no gene match: 13. CDR3 bases: TGTGCCAGCAGTAAAAGGGGCGGGAGGGCCTCCGGGGCCAACGTCCTGACTTTC. Amino acid sequence: CASSKRGGRASGANVLTF.